Following are 15 T cell receptor beta chains from one sample sequenced in a study of cytomegalovirus exposure and HLA in healthy donors. The PCR employed 60 Vbeta primers together with 13 Jbeta primers. Data came from immunoSEQ multiplex PCR; TCRdb stores just in-frame clones and leaves some out. Of some 170,000 clones in the sample, around four fifths were seen once. Specimen: PBMCs. These receptors all stem from a woman aged 45-65 years in good health and CMV-seronegative.

The rearrangement uses TRBV2 and TRBJ2-4; D perhaps matches TRBD2 (6 bases). The CDR3 consists of 15 residues. CDR1 and CDR2 from the germline V gene are SNHLY and FYNNEI. Trimming stripped 7 bases from V and 1 base from J, with 14 bases between. In DNA form, the CDR3 reads TGTGCCAGCAATCAGATACGGGGGGCCAAAAACATTCAGTACTTC. It translates to CASNQIRGAKNIQYF.

This clone was counted a single time. J is TRBJ2-3 and V is TRBV7-3, with 7 bases identical to TRBD2. This CDR3 contains 17 residues. Unmatched junction bases numbered 7, after V lost 0 bases and J lost 1 base. CDR1 and CDR2 from the germline V gene are SGHTA and FQGTGA. CDR3 DNA sequence: TGTGCCAGCAGCTTAACCCCTGGCGGGAGCGGCACAGATACGCAGTATTTT. It yields the protein CASSLTPGGSGTDTQYF.

The chain couples TRBV5-4 to TRBJ2-3; 8 bases match TRBD2. Germline V gene lookup returns CDR1 SGHNT and CDR2 YYREEE (reference sequence). The V and J ends lost 2 bases and 3 bases, in that order; junction bases with no gene match: 5. The CDR3 is made up of 15 amino acids. CDR3 region: CASSFGGADTDTQYF. The CDR3 DNA sequence: TGTGCCAGCAGCTTCGGGGGGGCCGATACAGATACGCAGTATTTT.

V and J are TRBV19 and TRBJ2-3; a weak D match, TRBD1 (8 bases). Germline CDR1 and CDR2: LNHDA and SQIVND (reference sequence). The length of the CDR3 is 15 residues. The ends were cut back, 7 bases at V and 2 bases at J, with 16 bases in the middle. CDR3 nucleotide sequence: TGTGCCAGTACTCTACAGGGGGGGTTCACAGATACGCAGTATTTT. It codes for CASTLQGGFTDTQYF.

The J gene is TRBJ1-2, the V gene TRBV11-2; D uncertain. This CDR3 has 12 residues. Between the trimmed V and J ends, which lost 3 bases and 5 bases, there was a span of 7 bases. The germline gives CDR1 SGHAT, CDR2 FQNNGV. The CDR3 DNA is TGTGCCAGCAGCTTGCGAGGGTATGGCTACACCTTC. This sequence encodes CASSLRGYGYTF. Based on the CDR3 plus reference TRBV11-2 and TRBJ1-2, the full variable domain is EAGVAQSPRYKIIEKRQSVAFWCNPISGHATLYWYQQILGQGPKLLIQFQNNGVVDDSQLPKDRFSAERLKGVDSTLKIQPAKLEDSAVYLCASSLRGYGYTFGSGTRLTVV.

The chain carries TRBV7-6 and TRBJ2-1; 8 bases match TRBD2. The CDR3 is 18 amino acids. After removal of 4 bases from V and 5 bases from J, the junction contained 16 bases not matched to a gene. Germline lookup yields CDR1 SGHVS and CDR2 FNYEAQ. The CDR3 protein is CASSSNFGGAGVNNEQFF. CDR3 nucleotide sequence: TGTGCCAGCAGCTCTAACTTTGGGGGAGCGGGGGTGAACAATGAGCAGTTCTTC.

The rearrangement links TRBV18 to TRBJ2-3, with no clear D. Germline CDR1 is KGHSH and CDR2 is LQKENI. The CDR3 loop spans 13 amino acids. V lost 3 bases, J lost 3 bases, and 7 bases lay in between. CDR3 DNA: TGTGCCAGCTCACCGCCCGAGACAGATACGCAGTATTTT. Translated, it gives CASSPPETDTQYF.

The V gene is TRBV9, the J gene TRBJ2-6; 7 bases line up with TRBD1. This CDR3 comprises 18 residues. Germline CDR1 and CDR2: SGDLS and YYNGEE. Germline trimming cut 7 bases from V and 1 base from J; bases unmatched to any gene: 14. In nucleotides, the CDR3 is TGTGCCAGCGGGAAAAGGACAGGTTTCCGGTCTGGGGCCAACGTCCTGACTTTC. This sequence encodes CASGKRTGFRSGANVLTF. Using reference TRBV9 and TRBJ2-6 for the parts outside the CDR3, the full variable domain is DSGVTQTPKHLITATGQRVTLRCSPRSGDLSVYWYQQSLDQGLQFLIQYYNGEERAKGNILERFSAQQFPDLHSELNLSSLELGDSALYFCASGKRTGFRSGANVLTFGAGSRLTVL.

The chain combines TRBV28 with TRBJ1-3, with D hard to call. Germline loops: CDR1 MDHEN, CDR2 SYDVKM. This CDR3 spans 14 amino acids. V dropped 3 bases and J dropped 2 bases, with 8 bases sitting between them. CDR3 amino acids: CASSFPAAGNTIYF. Written as DNA, the CDR3 is TGTGCCAGCAGTTTCCCAGCGGCTGGAAACACCATATATTTT.

This clone has a handful of counts. The CDR3 nucleotides are TGTGCCAGCAGTTCCGTCCGGCCAGGGGGCGGGAAAGACACTGAAGCTTTCTTT. This gives the protein CASSSVRPGGGKDTEAFF. This chain uses TRBV7-2 with TRBJ1-1, with TRBD1 identical over 8 bases. J gave up 3 bases and V 6 bases, and 18 bases lay outside the gene matches. Germline CDR1 SGHTA, CDR2 FQGNSA. The CDR3 is made up of 18 amino acids.

The chain employs TRBV9 and TRBJ1-6; D is possibly TRBD1 (5 bases). The germline V gene encodes CDR1 SGDLS and CDR2 YYNGEE. Trimming removed 0 bases from V and 7 bases from J, with 8 bases in between. The CDR3 has 14 residues. The CDR3 coding sequence is TGTGCCAGCAGCGTAGGAGGACAAAATTCACCCCTCCACTTT. It yields the protein CASSVGGQNSPLHF.

The chain uses TRBV7-2 and TRBJ2-1, with 10 bases that match TRBD2. CDR1 is SGHTA, CDR2 FQGNSA, per germline. The CDR3 covers 16 residues. The V and J ends lost 4 bases and 6 bases, in that order; junction bases with no gene match: 9. The CDR3 DNA sequence: TGTGCCAGCAGCTCAAATCCAAGCGGGGGGGCCAATGAGCAGTTCTTC. Translation gives CASSSNPSGGANEQFF.

The chain couples TRBV7-2 to TRBJ1-5; D may be TRBD1 (6 bases). Germline CDR1 reads SGHTA; CDR2 reads FQGNSA. V lost 4 bases and J 7 bases, leaving 14 bases between the germline ends. The CDR3 loop spans 14 amino acids. This CDR3 reads CASSSQGWGQPQHF. The CDR3 DNA reads TGTGCCAGCAGCTCACAGGGATGGGGACAGCCCCAGCATTTT.

There are a few counts of this clone. This chain connects TRBV6-6 to TRBJ2-3; D not resolved. Germline-derived CDR1 and CDR2 are MNHNY and SVGAGI (reference sequence). The CDR3 runs to 14 residues. Trimming left V 2 bases short and J 0 bases short, with 6 bases between. The CDR3 loop is CASSYATSTDTQYF. The CDR3 DNA sequence: TGTGCCAGCAGTTACGCGACTAGCACAGATACGCAGTATTTT.

The chain carries TRBV27 and TRBJ1-5; D gene unclear. The germline V gene encodes CDR1 MNHEY and CDR2 SMNVEV (reference sequence). V was clipped by 2 bases and J by 7 bases, with 15 bases between them. The CDR3 runs 15 residues. CDR3 protein: CASSLREGVLQPQHF. CDR3 sequence (DNA): TGTGCCAGCAGTTTAAGGGAGGGTGTTTTACAGCCCCAGCATTTT.